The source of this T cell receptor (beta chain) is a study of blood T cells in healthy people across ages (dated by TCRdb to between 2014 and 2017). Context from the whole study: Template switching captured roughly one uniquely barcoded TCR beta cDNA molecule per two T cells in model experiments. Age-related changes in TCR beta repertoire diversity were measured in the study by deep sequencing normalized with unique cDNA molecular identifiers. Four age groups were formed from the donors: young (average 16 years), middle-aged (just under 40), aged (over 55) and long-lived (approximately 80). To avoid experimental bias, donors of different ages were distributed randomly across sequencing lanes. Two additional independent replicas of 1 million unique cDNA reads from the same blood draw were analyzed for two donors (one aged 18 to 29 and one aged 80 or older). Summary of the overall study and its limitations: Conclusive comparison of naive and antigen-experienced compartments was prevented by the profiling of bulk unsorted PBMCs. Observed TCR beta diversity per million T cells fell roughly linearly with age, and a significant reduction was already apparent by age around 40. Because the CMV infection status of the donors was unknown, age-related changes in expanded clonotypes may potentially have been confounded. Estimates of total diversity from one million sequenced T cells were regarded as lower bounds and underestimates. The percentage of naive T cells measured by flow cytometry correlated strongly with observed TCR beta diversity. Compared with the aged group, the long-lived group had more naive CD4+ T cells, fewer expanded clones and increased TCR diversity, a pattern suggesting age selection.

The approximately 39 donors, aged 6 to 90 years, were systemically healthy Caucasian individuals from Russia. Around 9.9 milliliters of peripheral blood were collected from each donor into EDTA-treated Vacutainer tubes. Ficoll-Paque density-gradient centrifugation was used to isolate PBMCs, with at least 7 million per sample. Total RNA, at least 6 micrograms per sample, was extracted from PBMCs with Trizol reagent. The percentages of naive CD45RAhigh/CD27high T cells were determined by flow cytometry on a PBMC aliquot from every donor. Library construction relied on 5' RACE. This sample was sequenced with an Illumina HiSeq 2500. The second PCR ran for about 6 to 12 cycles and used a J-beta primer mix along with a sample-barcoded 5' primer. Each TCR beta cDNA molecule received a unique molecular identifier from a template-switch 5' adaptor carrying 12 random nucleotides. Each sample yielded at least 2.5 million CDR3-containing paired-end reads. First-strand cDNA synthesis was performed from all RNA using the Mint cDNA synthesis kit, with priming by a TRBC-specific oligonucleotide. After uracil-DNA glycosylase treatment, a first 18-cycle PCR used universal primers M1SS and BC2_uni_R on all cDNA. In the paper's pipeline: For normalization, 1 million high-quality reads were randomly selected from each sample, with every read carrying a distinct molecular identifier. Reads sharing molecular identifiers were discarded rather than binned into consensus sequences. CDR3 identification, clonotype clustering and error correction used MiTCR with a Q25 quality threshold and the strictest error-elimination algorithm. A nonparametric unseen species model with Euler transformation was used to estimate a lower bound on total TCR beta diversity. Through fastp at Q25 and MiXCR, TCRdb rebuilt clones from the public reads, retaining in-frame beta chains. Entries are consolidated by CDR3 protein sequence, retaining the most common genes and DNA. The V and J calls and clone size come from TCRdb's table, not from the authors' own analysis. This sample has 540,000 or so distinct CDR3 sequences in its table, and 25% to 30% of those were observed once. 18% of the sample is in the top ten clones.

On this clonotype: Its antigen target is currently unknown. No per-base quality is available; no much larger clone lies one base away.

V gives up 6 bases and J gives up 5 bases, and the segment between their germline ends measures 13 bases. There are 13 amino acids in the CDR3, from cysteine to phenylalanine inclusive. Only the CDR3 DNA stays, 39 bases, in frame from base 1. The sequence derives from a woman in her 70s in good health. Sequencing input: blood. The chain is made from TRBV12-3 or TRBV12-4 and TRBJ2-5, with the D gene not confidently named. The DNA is TGTGCCAGCAGGATCCCCGCGGCCGAGACCCAGTACTTC. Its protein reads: CASRIPAAETQYF.